This T cell receptor (beta chain) was sequenced for a study of blood T cell repertoires in COVID-19. About the study: Acute and convalescent COVID-19 specimens originated in the United States, Italy and Spain. From T cells, B-cell-depleted T cells, or PBMCs came the material, which was cDNA or gDNA.

Germline V lookup: CDR1 MNHEY, CDR2 SMNVEV (reference sequence). Trimming shortened V by 6 bases and J by 4 bases, and 16 bases separated the two germline ends. The CDR3 is 14 residues long. As processed by the authors: Reference gene primer amplification gave estimated nucleated cell counts. This table comes from immunoSEQ multiplex PCR, and its TCRdb copy is limited to in-frame clones, with some not included. V and J calls and clone size are given by that table; D and trimming were obtained from the DNA. The sample records 200,000 to 300,000 clones, about 79% being singletons. The receptor's source is a man older than 75 with acute or convalescent COVID-19. The chain uses TRBV27 and TRBJ2-7, with a possible D match to TRBD1 (5 bases). The sequenced sample was peripheral blood. The DNA of the CDR3 is TGTGCCAGCAGCCCCTTGGGGCGCGCGTACGAGCAGTACTTC. The encoded protein is CASSPLGRAYEQYF.